This TCR beta chain was captured by sequencing in a study of T cells in Graves' hyperthyroidism and ophthalmopathy. TCR beta CDR3 regions were amplified from RNA transcripts. HTBI primers drove first-round RT-PCR of the TCR CDR3. MiXCR was run by TCRdb on the multiplex PCR reads, yielding one entry per CDR3 protein. The sample holds over 450,000 distinct CDR3 sequences; roughly a sixth are singletons and the top ten take 17%. Unmatched junction bases numbered 8, after V lost 3 bases and J lost 1 base. The CDR3 sequence is 16 residues long. The germline CDR1 and CDR2 sequences are SGDLS and YYNGEE. This clonotype was recorded at least ten times. No antigen is known for it. Study-wide findings and caveats: The majority of expanded thyroid clonotypes above 0.001 also appeared in blood. Progression to ophthalmopathy was predicted a median of 6.5 months early. A model of 13 V-J pairs discriminated ophthalmopathy from stable hyperthyroidism.

The cohort's ophthalmopathy patients, a group with duration under 3 months, had a Clinical Activity Score of at least 3 and a NOSPECS grade of at least 4. The material sequenced was blood. This chain links TRBV9 with TRBJ1-2; 8 nucleotides agree with TRBD1. The sequence came from a woman under 30 with Graves' ophthalmopathy. The CDR3 DNA reads as TGTGCCAGCAGCGCACACGGGACAGGTCGTAACTATGGCTACACCTTC. Protein: CASSAHGTGRNYGYTF.